This entry lists 3 T cell receptor beta chains sequenced from one sample in a study of OX40 agonist ivuxolimab in advanced cancers. Libraries were prepared through the immunoSEQ multiplex PCR assay. The source is immuneACCESS, and TCRdb retained only in-frame sequences with V and J called. Part of the clones is not carried over; for the studies checked, unresolved V genes explain less than half of this, and the remainder is unexplained. The sample table contains more than 50,000 clones; only one count was recorded for 86% of them. The ten largest account for about 2.7% of the sample. The specimen was CD4+ or CD8+ T cells sorted from blood, collected in a trial of the OX40 agonist ivuxolimab. The receptors here all came from an adult with an advanced solid tumor such as melanoma, head and neck, liver or kidney cancer.

This rearrangement joins TRBV2 to TRBJ2-5; 11 bases align to TRBD2. The CDR3 runs to 15 residues. Germline V CDR1 and CDR2: SNHLY, FYNNEI. The V and J ends lost 5 bases and 5 bases, in that order; junction bases with no gene match: 7. The CDR3 reads CASSSVAGGRETQYF. The CDR3 DNA is TGTGCCAGCAGTTCCGTAGCGGGGGGGCGGGAGACCCAGTACTTC.

The chain has TRBV5-1 and TRBJ2-2; a possible D gene is TRBD1 (6 bases). Germline values: CDR1 SGHRS, CDR2 YFSETQ. The V and J ends lost 5 bases and 8 bases respectively, with 16 bases between them. The CDR3 has 14 amino acids. The CDR3 loop reads CASRPSGAGGELFF. In DNA, the CDR3 is TGCGCCAGCAGGCCTTCAGGGGCTGGGGGGGAGCTGTTTTTT. Based on the CDR3 plus reference TRBV5-1 and TRBJ2-2, the full variable domain is KAGVTQTPRYLIKTRGQQVTLSCSPISGHRSVSWYQQTPGQGLQFLFEYFSETQRNKGNFPGRFSGRQFSNSRSEMNVSTLELGDSALYLCASRPSGAGGELFFGEGSRLTVL.

The gene calls are TRBV7-8 and TRBJ1-1; 7 bases are shared with TRBD1. The ends lost 5 bases at V and 1 base at J; junction bases unmatched: 4. The V gene's germline CDR1 is SGHVS and CDR2 FQNEAQ. This CDR3 spans 14 amino acids. CDR3 sequence (DNA): TGTGCCAGCAGCACCGGGACAGCGAACACTGAAGCTTTCTTT. Protein: CASSTGTANTEAFF.